The clone carrying this TCR beta chain was detected ten times or more. The antigen remains undetermined. This CDR3 contains 13 residues. The ends were cut back, 3 bases at V and 2 bases at J, with 4 bases in the middle. The germline CDR1 and CDR2 sequences are MGHRA and YSYEKL. The data originate from a study of T cells in Graves' hyperthyroidism and ophthalmopathy. Study results and limitations: Blood also contained most expanded thyroid clonotypes above 0.001.

Patients having uncontrolled infection, another autoimmune disease, pregnancy or lactation were not included. Researchers took RNA transcripts and amplified the TCR beta CDR3 regions from them. TCR CDR3 underwent first-round RT-PCR with the HTBI primer set. MiXCR was run by TCRdb on the multiplex PCR reads, yielding one entry per CDR3 protein. The sample has 610,000 or so distinct CDR3 sequences; just over 45% are singletons. The chain uses TRBV4-1 and TRBJ2-2; D gene unclear. Sample: peripheral blood or thyroid tissue (not recorded which). This TCR came from a woman aged 18-29 years with Graves' hyperthyroidism. This CDR3 reads CASSHRNTGELFF. The CDR3 DNA sequence: TGCGCCAGCAGCCACCGAAACACCGGGGAGCTGTTTTTT.